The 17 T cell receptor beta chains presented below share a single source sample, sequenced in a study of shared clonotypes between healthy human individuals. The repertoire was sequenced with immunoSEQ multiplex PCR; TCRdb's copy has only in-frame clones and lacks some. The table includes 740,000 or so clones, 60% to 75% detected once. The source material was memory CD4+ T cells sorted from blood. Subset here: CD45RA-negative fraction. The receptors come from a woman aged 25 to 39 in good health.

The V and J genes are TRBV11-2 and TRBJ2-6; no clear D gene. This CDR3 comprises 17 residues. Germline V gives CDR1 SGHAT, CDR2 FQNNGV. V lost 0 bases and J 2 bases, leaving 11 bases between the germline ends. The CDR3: CASSLDLRQPGANVLTF. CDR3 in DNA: TGTGCCAGCAGCTTAGATCTGAGGCAACCTGGGGCCAACGTCCTGACTTTC.

The CDR3 protein is CASSISRRTTEAFF. Here the CDR3 DNA reads TGTGCCAGTAGTATATCCCGGCGGACCACTGAAGCTTTCTTT. The rearrangement joins TRBV19 to TRBJ1-1; D not certain. CDR3 length equals 14 residues. Germline CDR1 is LNHDA and CDR2 is SQIVND (reference sequence). Trimming stripped 2 bases from V and 4 bases from J, with 11 bases between.

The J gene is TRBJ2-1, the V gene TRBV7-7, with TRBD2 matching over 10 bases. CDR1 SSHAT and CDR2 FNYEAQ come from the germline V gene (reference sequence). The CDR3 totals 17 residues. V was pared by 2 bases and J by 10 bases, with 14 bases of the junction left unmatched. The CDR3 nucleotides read TGTGCCAGCAGCTTAAGCCTAGCTAGCGGGAGCCCAGACGAGCAGTTCTTC. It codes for CASSLSLASGSPDEQFF.

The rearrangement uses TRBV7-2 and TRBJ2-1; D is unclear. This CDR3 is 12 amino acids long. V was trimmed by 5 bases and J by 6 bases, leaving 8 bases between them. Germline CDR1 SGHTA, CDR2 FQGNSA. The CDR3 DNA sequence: TGTGCCAGCAGCCGGCCAGTCAATGAGCAGTTCTTC. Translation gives CASSRPVNEQFF.

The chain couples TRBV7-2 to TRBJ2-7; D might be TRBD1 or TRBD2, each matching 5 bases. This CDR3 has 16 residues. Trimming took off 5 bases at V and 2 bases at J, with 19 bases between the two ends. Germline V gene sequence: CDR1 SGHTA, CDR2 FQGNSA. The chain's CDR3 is CASSPQGGVGPYEQYF. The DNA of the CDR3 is TGTGCCAGCAGCCCACAAGGTGGAGTGGGACCCTACGAGCAGTACTTC.

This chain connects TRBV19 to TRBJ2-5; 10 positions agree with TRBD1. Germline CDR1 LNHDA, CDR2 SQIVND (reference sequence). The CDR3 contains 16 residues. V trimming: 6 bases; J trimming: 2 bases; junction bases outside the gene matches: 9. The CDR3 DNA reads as TGTGCCAGTAGCCCCTGGGGGACAGGGGTACAAGAGACCCAGTACTTC. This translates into CASSPWGTGVQETQYF.

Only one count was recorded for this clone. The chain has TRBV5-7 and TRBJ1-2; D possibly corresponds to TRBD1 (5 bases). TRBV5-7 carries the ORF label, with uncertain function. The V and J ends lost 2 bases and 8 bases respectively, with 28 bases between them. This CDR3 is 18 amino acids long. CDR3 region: CASSFRRLLGEGANGYTF. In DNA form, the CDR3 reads TGTGCCAGCAGCTTCCGCCGACTTCTAGGGGAGGGTGCGAACGGCTACACCTTC.

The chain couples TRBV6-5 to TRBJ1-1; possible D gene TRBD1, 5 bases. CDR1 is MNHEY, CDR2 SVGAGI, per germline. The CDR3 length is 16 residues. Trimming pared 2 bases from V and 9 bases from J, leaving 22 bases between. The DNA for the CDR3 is TGTGCCAGCAGTTACGCGGAACACGCGGGGGTGGGCAAAGCTTTCTTT. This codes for CASSYAEHAGVGKAFF.

CDR3 coding DNA: TGCGCCAGCAGCCAAGATCCCGGCGGTAACCCTTACGAGCAGTACTTC. Translated: CASSQDPGGNPYEQYF. J is TRBJ2-7 and V is TRBV4-1; D remains ambiguous. Looked up from germline, CDR1 is MGHRA and CDR2 is YSYEKL. CDR3 size: 16 residues. V lost 0 bases and J 4 bases, leaving 16 bases between the germline ends.

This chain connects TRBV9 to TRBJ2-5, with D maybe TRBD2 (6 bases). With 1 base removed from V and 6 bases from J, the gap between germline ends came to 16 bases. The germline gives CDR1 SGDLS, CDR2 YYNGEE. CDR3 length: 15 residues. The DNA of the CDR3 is TGTGCCAGCAGCGTATACCCCAGTAGCGGCCAGACCCAGTACTTC. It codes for CASSVYPSSGQTQYF.

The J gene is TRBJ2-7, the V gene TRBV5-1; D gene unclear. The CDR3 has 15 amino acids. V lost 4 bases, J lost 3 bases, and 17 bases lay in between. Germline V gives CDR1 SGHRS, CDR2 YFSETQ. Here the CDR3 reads CASSPIRNHFYEQYF. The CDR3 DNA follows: TGCGCCAGCAGCCCCATCCGGAATCACTTCTACGAGCAGTACTTC.

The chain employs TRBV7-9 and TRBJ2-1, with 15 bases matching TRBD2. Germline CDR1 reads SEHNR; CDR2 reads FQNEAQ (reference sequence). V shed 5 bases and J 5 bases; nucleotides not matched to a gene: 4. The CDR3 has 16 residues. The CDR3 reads CASSRTSGRGDNEQFF. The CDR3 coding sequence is TGTGCCAGCAGCCGGACTAGCGGGAGGGGGGACAATGAGCAGTTCTTC.

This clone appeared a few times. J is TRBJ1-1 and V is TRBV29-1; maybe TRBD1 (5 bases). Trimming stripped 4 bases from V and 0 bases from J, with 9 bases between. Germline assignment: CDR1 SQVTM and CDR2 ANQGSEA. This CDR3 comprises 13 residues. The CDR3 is CSVVDIMNTEAFF. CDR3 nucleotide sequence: TGCAGCGTTGTGGACATAATGAACACTGAAGCTTTCTTT.

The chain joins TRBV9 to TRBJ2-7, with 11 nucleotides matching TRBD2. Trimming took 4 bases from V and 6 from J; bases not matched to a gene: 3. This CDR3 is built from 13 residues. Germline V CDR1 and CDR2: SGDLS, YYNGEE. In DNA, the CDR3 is TGTGCCAGCAGCAGAGGGACTAGCGGCGAGCAGTACTTC. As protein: CASSRGTSGEQYF.

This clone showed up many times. In nucleotides, the CDR3 is TGTGCCAGGAGGGAGACCCAGTACTTC. This translates into CARRETQYF. V usage is TRBV19 and J usage is TRBJ2-5, with D unresolved. V was trimmed by 9 bases and J by 5 bases, leaving 4 bases between them. The CDR3 runs 9 residues. CDR1 is LNHDA and CDR2 is SQIVND in the germline V gene (reference sequence).

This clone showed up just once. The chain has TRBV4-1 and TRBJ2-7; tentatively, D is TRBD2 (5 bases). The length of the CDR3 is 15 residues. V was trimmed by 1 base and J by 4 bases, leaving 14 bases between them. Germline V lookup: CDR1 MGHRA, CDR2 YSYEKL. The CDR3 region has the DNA TGCGCCAGCAGCCAAGTCCCGGCCCCGGGGTACGAGCAGTACTTC. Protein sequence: CASSQVPAPGYEQYF.

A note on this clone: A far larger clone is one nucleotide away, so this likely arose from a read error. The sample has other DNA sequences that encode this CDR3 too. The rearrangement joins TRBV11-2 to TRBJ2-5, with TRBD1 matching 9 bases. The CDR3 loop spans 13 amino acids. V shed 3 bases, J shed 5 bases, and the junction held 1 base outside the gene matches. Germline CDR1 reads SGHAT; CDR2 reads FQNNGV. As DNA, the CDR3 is TGTGCCAGCAGCTTCGGACAGGGGGAGACCCAGTACTTC. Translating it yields CASSFGQGETQYF.